Detailed here is one T cell receptor beta chain. This entry is derived from a study of blood T cell repertoires in COVID-19. Study summary: Researchers got acute and convalescent COVID-19 samples from the United States, Italy and Spain. T cells, B-cell-depleted T cells, or PBMCs provided the cDNA or gDNA that served as material.

Authors' processing steps: Amplification from reference gene primers served as the basis for estimated nucleated cell counts. TCRdb keeps only in-frame clones here, not all; method: immunoSEQ multiplex PCR. V and J calls and clone size come straight from that table; D and trimming were deduced from the DNA. The table lists under 300,000 clones, 80% to 90% of them singletons. Trimming removed 1 base from V and 8 bases from J, with 23 bases in between. Germline loops: CDR1 SGHVS, CDR2 FNYEAQ. This CDR3 is built from 18 residues. The genes are TRBV7-6 and TRBJ2-2; TRBD1 might be the D (5 bases). The sample comprised peripheral blood. The TCR was taken from a woman aged 40 to 49 who had recovered from COVID-19. The CDR3 DNA sequence: TGTGCCAGCAGCTTAGTCTCGTGGCAGGGAATGTTACAAGGGGAGCTGTTTTTT. Its protein is CASSLVSWQGMLQGELFF.